The 24 T cell receptor beta chains given below trace back to one sample, sequenced in a study of CD8+ T cells in alopecia areata. Following RNA extraction, reverse transcription yielded cDNA that acted as the sequencing template. Sequencing used immunoSEQ multiplex PCR; TCRdb keeps in-frame clones, though not all of them. The table has roughly 120,000 clones, less than 45% seen once. The specimen sequenced was CD4+ T cells sorted from blood. Receptor source: a human donor with alopecia areata.

V is TRBV6-5 and J is TRBJ2-7; 8 nucleotides line up with TRBD1. The CDR3 sequence is 15 residues long. Germline CDR1 and CDR2: MNHEY and SVGAGI. The J segment lost 4 bases and the V segment lost 2 bases, leaving 7 bases of the junction unmatched. The CDR3 region is CASSYISGQGYEQYF. CDR3 coding DNA: TGTGCCAGCAGTTACATTTCAGGACAGGGTTACGAGCAGTACTTC.

The chain links TRBV5-1 to TRBJ2-5; TRBD2 agrees at 8 bases. The CDR3 is 14 residues long. Germline-derived CDR1 and CDR2 are SGHRS and YFSETQ. Losses at the gene ends were 7 bases for V and 2 bases for J; bases not matched to a gene: 7. This CDR3 reads CASGPGGAQETQYF. The CDR3 DNA follows: TGCGCCAGCGGCCCCGGGGGGGCTCAAGAGACCCAGTACTTC.

The chain couples TRBV9 to TRBJ2-7; 9 bases line up with TRBD2. This CDR3 is built from 14 residues. CDR1 is SGDLS, CDR2 YYNGEE, per germline. J gave up 4 bases and V 3 bases, and 5 bases lay outside the gene matches. The CDR3 region has the DNA TGTGCCAGCAGCGGACTAGCGGAGGGATACGAGCAGTACTTC. Translation gives CASSGLAEGYEQYF.

The gene calls are TRBV29-1 and TRBJ1-2, with a weak D call TRBD1 (5 bases). CDR1 is SQVTM, CDR2 ANQGSEA, per germline. V lost 7 bases, J lost 8 bases, and 17 bases lay in between. This CDR3 is 12 amino acids long. The CDR3 sequence is CSGGLPGGGYTF. The CDR3 region has the DNA TGCAGCGGGGGACTCCCTGGAGGGGGCTACACCTTC.

This clone occurred a few times. The gene calls are TRBV29-1 and TRBJ1-1; D not certain. This CDR3 is 12 amino acids long. V was shortened by 8 bases and J by 4 bases, with 14 bases between the two germline ends. The germline V gene has CDR1 SQVTM and CDR2 ANQGSEA. The CDR3 DNA is TGCAGCATGAGGTTACGGACCACTGAAGCTTTCTTT. Translation: CSMRLRTTEAFF.

CDR3 sequence: CASSFGSGGGEKLFF. CDR3 DNA: TGCGCCAGCAGCTTCGGTTCAGGGGGAGGTGAAAAACTGTTTTTT. The chain is built from TRBV5-1 and TRBJ1-4; TRBD1 aligns across 7 bases. V dropped 2 bases and J dropped 7; count of bases not matched to a gene: 8. Germline V gene data show CDR1 as SGHRS and CDR2 as YFSETQ. There are 15 residues in the CDR3. The full variable domain, its missing parts supplied by reference TRBV5-1 and TRBJ1-4, is KAGVTQTPRYLIKTRGQQVTLSCSPISGHRSVSWYQQTPGQGLQFLFEYFSETQRNKGNFPGRFSGRQFSNSRSEMNVSTLELGDSALYLCASSFGSGGGEKLFFGSGTQLSVL.

This clone turned up a few times. The chain is built from TRBV4-3 and TRBJ2-4, with 7 bases matching TRBD2. This CDR3 has 14 residues. CDR1 LGHNA and CDR2 YSLEER come from the germline V gene. The V and J ends lost 0 bases and 8 bases, in that order; junction bases with no gene match: 4. The CDR3 protein is CASSQDTGRDIQYF. CDR3 bases: TGCGCCAGCAGCCAAGATACGGGGAGGGACATTCAGTACTTC.

About this clone: Distinct nucleotide sequences in the sample also encode this CDR3. DNA for the CDR3: TGCAGCGTTGCGGACAGAAACAATCAGCCCCAGCATTTT. Translating gives CSVADRNNQPQHF. The V gene is TRBV29-1, the J gene TRBJ1-5; D may be TRBD1 (6 bases). V shed 4 bases and J shed 3 bases, with 10 bases lying between them. The CDR3 runs to 13 residues. Germline V gives CDR1 SQVTM, CDR2 ANQGSEA.

The chain recombines TRBV4-2 with TRBJ2-4, with D maybe TRBD2 (6 bases). The germline V gene encodes CDR1 LGHNA and CDR2 YNFKEQ. The V and J ends lost 4 bases and 4 bases respectively, with 17 bases between them. CDR3 length: 16 residues. CDR3 sequence: CASSPLGPGLKNIQYF. CDR3 nucleotides: TGTGCCAGCAGCCCCCTCGGACCGGGACTTAAAAACATTCAGTACTTC.

The V call is TRBV5-1, the J call TRBJ2-1, with 11 bases identical to TRBD2. Germline loops: CDR1 SGHRS, CDR2 YFSETQ. V gave up 3 bases and J gave up 8 bases; unmatched junction bases: 7. The CDR3 loop spans 15 amino acids. The CDR3 spells CASSSLAGGPHEQFF. Written as DNA, the CDR3 is TGCGCCAGCAGCTCCTTAGCGGGGGGGCCACATGAGCAGTTCTTC. The variable domain in full, completed from reference TRBV5-1 and TRBJ2-1, reads KAGVTQTPRYLIKTRGQQVTLSCSPISGHRSVSWYQQTPGQGLQFLFEYFSETQRNKGNFPGRFSGRQFSNSRSEMNVSTLELGDSALYLCASSSLAGGPHEQFFGPGTRLTVL.

This clone turned up a few times. The rearrangement uses TRBV6-6 and TRBJ2-1, with D unclear. Trimming took 7 bases from V and 7 from J, leaving 8 bases between them. This CDR3 contains 11 residues. Looked up from germline, CDR1 is MNHNY and CDR2 is SVGAGI (reference sequence). The CDR3 region is CASTRANEQFF. The CDR3 DNA sequence: TGTGCCAGCACAAGGGCTAATGAGCAGTTCTTC.

The chain joins TRBV29-1 to TRBJ2-3; TRBD1 matches at 8 bases. V dropped 5 bases and J dropped 5; count of bases not matched to a gene: 3. CDR1 and CDR2 (germline): SQVTM, ANQGSEA. The CDR3 runs to 12 residues. The DNA for the CDR3 is TGCAGCGTTTCGGGGACAGGAGATACGCAGTATTTT. It specifies CSVSGTGDTQYF.

About this clone itself: This sample also contains other DNA sequences that code for the same CDR3. The CDR3 protein is CASSSGTSGYNEQFF. CDR3 coding DNA: TGTGCCAGCAGCTCCGGGACTAGCGGGTACAATGAGCAGTTCTTC. The V and J genes are TRBV7-3 and TRBJ2-1, with 12 positions matching TRBD2. The CDR3 has 15 residues. With V trimmed by 4 bases and J by 4 bases, 2 bases remained unmatched. Germline V lookup: CDR1 SGHTA, CDR2 FQGTGA. Combining the CDR3 with reference TRBV7-3 and TRBJ2-1 gives the whole variable domain GAGVSQTPSNKVTEKGKYVELRCDPISGHTALYWYRQSLGQGPEFLIYFQGTGAADDSGLPNDRFFAVRPEGSVSTLKIQRTERGDSAVYLCASSSGTSGYNEQFFGPGTRLTVL.

This clone was observed a few times. V usage is TRBV28 and J usage is TRBJ2-7, with D possibly being TRBD1 (7 bases). CDR1 and CDR2 from the germline V gene are MDHEN and SYDVKM. Trimming left V 3 bases short and J 5 bases short, with 23 bases between. The CDR3 covers 17 residues. The CDR3 sequence is CASSFLSLGGGKHEQYF. CDR3 nucleotides: TGTGCCAGCAGTTTTTTATCGCTCGGAGGGGGCAAGCACGAGCAGTACTTC.

CDR3 amino acids: CRTDREGGYTF. CDR3 DNA: TGCAGAACCGACCGTGAAGGGGGCTACACCTTC. The V gene is TRBV20-1, the J gene TRBJ1-2, with D unclear. The CDR3 spans 11 residues. From germline, CDR1 is DFQATT and CDR2 SNEGSKA (reference sequence).

This clone was seen more than once but under ten times. The chain combines TRBV30 with TRBJ2-1, with TRBD2 as a possible D gene (7 bases). In germline, CDR1 is GTSNPN, CDR2 SVGIG (reference sequence). Trimming removed 4 bases from V and 9 bases from J, with 22 bases in between. This CDR3 has 15 residues. The CDR3 DNA reads TGTGCCTGGATCCGTACGGCGGGAGTCAGGGGTGAGCAGTTCTTC. Amino acid sequence: CAWIRTAGVRGEQFF.

J is TRBJ1-1 and V is TRBV7-3, with no clear D. The CDR3 length is 13 residues. V was clipped by 1 base and J by 5 bases, with 8 bases between them. The germline V gene encodes CDR1 SGHTA and CDR2 FQGTGA. As DNA, the CDR3 is TGTGCCAGCAGCTTAATGTGGGATACTGAAGCTTTCTTT. Translated: CASSLMWDTEAFF.

The chain combines TRBV28 with TRBJ2-1, with D possibly TRBD2 on 6 matching bases. Trimming removed 5 bases at V and 7 bases at J, with 18 bases between. The CDR3 consists of 15 residues. Germline CDR1 MDHEN, CDR2 SYDVKM. The CDR3 DNA reads as TGTGCCAGCAGTCCCCCGGACTACACATGGAATGAGCAGTTCTTC. Encoded protein: CASSPPDYTWNEQFF.

The gene calls are TRBV25-1 and TRBJ2-1; no firm D call. CDR1 and CDR2 from the germline V gene are MGHDK and SYGVNS. This CDR3 has 16 residues. The V end lost 0 bases, the J end lost 5 bases, and 14 bases lay between the germline ends. This CDR3 reads CASSEYHGRRNNEQFF. For the CDR3, the DNA is TGTGCCAGCAGTGAATACCACGGCCGGAGAAACAATGAGCAGTTCTTC.

This clone was counted only a few times. The chain is built from TRBV28 and TRBJ2-7; D is undetermined. V lost 3 bases to trimming and J lost 7 bases, with 4 bases between them. Germline lookup yields CDR1 MDHEN and CDR2 SYDVKM. This CDR3 comprises 10 residues. The CDR3 here is CASSLGEQYF. The CDR3 DNA reads as TGTGCCAGCAGTTTGGGAGAGCAGTACTTC.

This clone was picked up a small number of times. This rearrangement joins TRBV28 to TRBJ2-2; D gene unclear. Germline V CDR1 and CDR2: MDHEN, SYDVKM. V was shortened by 5 bases and J by 4 bases, with 5 bases between the two germline ends. The CDR3 is made up of 12 amino acids. The CDR3 protein is CASSTSTGELFF. The DNA for the CDR3 is TGTGCCAGCAGTACTTCCACCGGGGAGCTGTTTTTT.

The V and J genes are TRBV5-1 and TRBJ2-2; D gene unclear. CDR1 and CDR2 (germline): SGHRS, YFSETQ. The CDR3 consists of 13 residues. The V end lost 1 base, the J end lost 5 bases, and 6 bases lay between the germline ends. CDR3 loop: CASSLQLTGELFF. CDR3 sequence (DNA): TGCGCCAGCAGCTTGCAGTTAACCGGGGAGCTGTTTTTT.

The V and J genes are TRBV10-3 and TRBJ2-3, with unresolved D. V lost 10 bases, J lost 2 bases, and 7 bases lay in between. Per germline, CDR1 ENHRY and CDR2 SYGVKD. This CDR3 comprises 11 residues. CDR3 DNA: TGTGCCACCGCCAACACAGATACGCAGTATTTT. It is translated as CATANTDTQYF.

The chain links TRBV27 to TRBJ1-2; a weak D match, TRBD1 (6 bases). CDR1 MNHEY and CDR2 SMNVEV come from the germline V gene (reference sequence). Trimming removed 5 bases from V and 4 bases from J, with 11 bases in between. The CDR3 length is 13 residues. CDR3 sequence (DNA): TGTGCCAGCAGTCCTAGACAGGTCTATGGCTACACCTTC. It is translated as CASSPRQVYGYTF.